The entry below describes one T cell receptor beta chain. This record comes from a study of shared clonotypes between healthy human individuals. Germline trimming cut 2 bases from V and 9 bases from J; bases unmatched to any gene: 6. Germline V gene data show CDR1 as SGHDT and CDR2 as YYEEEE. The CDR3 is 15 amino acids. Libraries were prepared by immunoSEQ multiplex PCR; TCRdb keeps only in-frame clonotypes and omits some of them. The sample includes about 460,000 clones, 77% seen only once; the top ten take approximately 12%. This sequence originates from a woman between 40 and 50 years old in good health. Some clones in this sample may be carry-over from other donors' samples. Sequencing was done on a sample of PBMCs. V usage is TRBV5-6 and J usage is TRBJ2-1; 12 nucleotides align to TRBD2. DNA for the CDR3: TGTGCCAGCAGCTTAGGGCTAGCGGGAGGGGTTGAGCAGTTCTTC. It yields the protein CASSLGLAGGVEQFF.